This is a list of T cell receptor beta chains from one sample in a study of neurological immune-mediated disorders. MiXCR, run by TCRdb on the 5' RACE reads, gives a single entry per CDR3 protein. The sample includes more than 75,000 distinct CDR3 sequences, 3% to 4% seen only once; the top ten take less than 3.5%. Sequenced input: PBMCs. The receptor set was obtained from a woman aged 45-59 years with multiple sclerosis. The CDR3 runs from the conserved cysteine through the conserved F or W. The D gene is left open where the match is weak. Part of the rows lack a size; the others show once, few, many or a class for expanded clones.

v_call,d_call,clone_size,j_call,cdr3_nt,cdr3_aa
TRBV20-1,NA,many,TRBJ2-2,TGCAGTGCTAGATACGCGACTAGGAACACCGGGGAGCTGTTTTTT,CSARYATRNTGELFF
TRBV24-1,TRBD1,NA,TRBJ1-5,TGTGCCACCAGTGCTGGGACAGGGGTTAGGCAGCCCCAGCATTTT,CATSAGTGVRQPQHF
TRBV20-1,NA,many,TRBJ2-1,TGCAGTGCCCCGACTGTTGGGTTTTTCAATGAGCAGTTCTTC,CSAPTVGFFNEQFF
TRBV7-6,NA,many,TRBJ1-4,TGTGCCAGCAGACCCGACAGGAATAATGAAAAACTGTTTTTT,CASRPDRNNEKLFF
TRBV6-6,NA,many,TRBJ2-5,TGTGCCAGCAGTTACTCGGGGCTGAAGACCCAGTACTTC,CASSYSGLKTQYF
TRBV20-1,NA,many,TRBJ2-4,TGCAGTGCTCCCGGAAGAGGCGGACGGACTGTAGCCAAAAACATTCAGTACTTC,CSAPGRGGRTVAKNIQYF
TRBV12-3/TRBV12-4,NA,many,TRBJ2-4,TGTGCCAGCAGTTTCATGCCTGCTCGGAACATTCAGTACTTC,CASSFMPARNIQYF
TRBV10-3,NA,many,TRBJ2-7,TGTGCCATCAGTGAGTCCAGGTTTCGCGGGTCCGTCTACGAGCAGTACTTC,CAISESRFRGSVYEQYF
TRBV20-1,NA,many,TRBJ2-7,TGCAGTGCTACCCCTCCCCGGGGGTTAAGCTACGAGCAGTACTTC,CSATPPRGLSYEQYF
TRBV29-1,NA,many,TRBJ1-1,TGCAGCGCCCTGAGTCGATTCCTGAACACTGAAGCTTTCTTT,CSALSRFLNTEAFF
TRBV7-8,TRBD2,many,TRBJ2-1,TGTGCCAGCAGCTTAGCGAGCGGGGGGCCTTTTAATGAGCAGTTCTTC,CASSLASGGPFNEQFF
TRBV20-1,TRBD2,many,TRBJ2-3,TGCAGTGCTAGCCGCGGGGGGATCACAGATACGCAGTATTTT,CSASRGGITDTQYF
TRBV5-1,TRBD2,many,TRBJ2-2,TGCGCCAGCAGCTTACTGACTAGCGGGGCCGTGTCCGGGGAGCTGTTTTTT,CASSLLTSGAVSGELFF
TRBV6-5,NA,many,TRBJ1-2,TGTGCCAGCAGTTATGGGGGGCCTTACTATGGCTACACCTTC,CASSYGGPYYGYTF
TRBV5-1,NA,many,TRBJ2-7,TGCGCCAGCAGCTTGGAAGGTCAGCCCCTCTCCTACGAGCAGTACTTC,CASSLEGQPLSYEQYF
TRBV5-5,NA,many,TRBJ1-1,TGTGCCAGCAGCTTGGAAGAGGGGGTGAATACTGAAGCTTTCTTT,CASSLEEGVNTEAFF
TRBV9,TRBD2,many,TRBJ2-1,TGTGCCAGCAGTCGACTAGCGGAGTCCAATGAGCAGTTCTTC,CASSRLAESNEQFF
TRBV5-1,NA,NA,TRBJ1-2,TGCGCCAGCAGCTTGAATGCGGTGGGAAACTATGGCTACACCTTC,CASSLNAVGNYGYTF
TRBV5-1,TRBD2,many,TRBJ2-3,TGCGCCAGCAGCTTGGCCGGGACTAGGCCAGATACGCAGTATTTT,CASSLAGTRPDTQYF
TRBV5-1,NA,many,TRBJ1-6,TGCGCCAGCAGCCTCGTGGACAGCTCCTATAATTCACCCCTCCACTTT,CASSLVDSSYNSPLHF
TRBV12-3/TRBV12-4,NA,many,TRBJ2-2,TGTGCCAGCAGTTCTGGGCTCGGGGGTACAGTAACCGGGGAGCTGTTTTTT,CASSSGLGGTVTGELFF
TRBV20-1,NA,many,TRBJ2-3,TGCAGTGCCTTGGCGGTCCTAGGGGCGCCTGAGGCAGATACGCAGTATTTT,CSALAVLGAPEADTQYF
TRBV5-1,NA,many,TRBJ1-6,TGCGCCAGCAGCTTGGAGGAGGGGGTAGGGAATTCACCCCTCCACTTT,CASSLEEGVGNSPLHF
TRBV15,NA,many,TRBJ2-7,TGTGCCACCAGCTTCTCTATGGGTCGCCCCTACGAGCAGTACTTC,CATSFSMGRPYEQYF
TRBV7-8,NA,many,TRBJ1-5,TGTGCCAGCAGTAGAGAACCGACAGACAATAGCAATCAGCCCCAGCATTTT,CASSREPTDNSNQPQHF
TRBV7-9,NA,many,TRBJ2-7,TGTGCCAGCAGCTTAGCCCTCAGGTTCTCCTACGAGCAGTACTTC,CASSLALRFSYEQYF
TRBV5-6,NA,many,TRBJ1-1,TGTGCCAGCAGCTTGGGCCGACCTCAGGGGAAAGCTTTCTTT,CASSLGRPQGKAFF
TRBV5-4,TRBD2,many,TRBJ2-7,TGTGCCAGCAGCCCCTCCACCGGGACTAGCGTCACCTACGAGCAGTACTTC,CASSPSTGTSVTYEQYF
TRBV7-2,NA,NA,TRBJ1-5,TGTGCCAGCAGCTCGAGGGGGGATAAGACCCAGAATTTT,CASSSRGDKTQNF
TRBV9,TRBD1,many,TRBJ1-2,TGTGCCAGCAGCGTAGAGGCCCTGGACAGGGGGACCCGTGGCTACACCTTC,CASSVEALDRGTRGYTF
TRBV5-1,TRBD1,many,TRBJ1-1,TGCGCCAGCAGCCCGGGGACAGGGGGCACTGAAGCTTTCTTT,CASSPGTGGTEAFF
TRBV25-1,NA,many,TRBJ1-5,TGTGCCAGCAGTGAATCCGTCGGTACTCAGCCCCAGCATTTT,CASSESVGTQPQHF
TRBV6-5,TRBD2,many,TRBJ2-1,TGTGCCAGCAGCTATAGCGGGGGGGTACACTACAATGAGCAGTTCTTC,CASSYSGGVHYNEQFF
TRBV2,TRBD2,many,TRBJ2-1,TGTGCCAGCAGTGATGGAGGACTAGGCTCCTACAATGAGCAGTTCTTC,CASSDGGLGSYNEQFF
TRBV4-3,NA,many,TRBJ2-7,TGCGCCAGCAGCCAAGATCGCCGGGGGCCCTACGAGCAGTACTTC,CASSQDRRGPYEQYF
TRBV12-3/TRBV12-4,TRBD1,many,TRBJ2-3,TGTGCCAGCAGCACAGGGGTTCAGCCCCAGTATTTT,CASSTGVQPQYF
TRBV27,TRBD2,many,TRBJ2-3,TGTGCCAGCTCTAGCGGGGGCCGAGGCACAGATACGCAGTATTTT,CASSSGGRGTDTQYF
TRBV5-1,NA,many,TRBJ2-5,TGCGCCAGCAGCTTGGCTCCCTTGGGCGGGAAAGAGACCCAGTACTTC,CASSLAPLGGKETQYF
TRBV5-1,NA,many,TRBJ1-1,TGCGCCAGCAGCTTGGGGCAGAGCACGGGCACTGAAGCTTTCTTT,CASSLGQSTGTEAFF
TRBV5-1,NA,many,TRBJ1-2,TGCGCCAGCAGCCCGGTCGCGGGTCTTAACTATGGCTACACCTTC,CASSPVAGLNYGYTF
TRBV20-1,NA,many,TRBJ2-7,TGCAGTGCTAGAGCGCTGGGGGCAATCGAGCAGTACTTC,CSARALGAIEQYF
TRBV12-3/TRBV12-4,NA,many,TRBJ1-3,TGTGCCAGCAGTTTCTCGGATAACTCTGGAAACACCATATATTTT,CASSFSDNSGNTIYF